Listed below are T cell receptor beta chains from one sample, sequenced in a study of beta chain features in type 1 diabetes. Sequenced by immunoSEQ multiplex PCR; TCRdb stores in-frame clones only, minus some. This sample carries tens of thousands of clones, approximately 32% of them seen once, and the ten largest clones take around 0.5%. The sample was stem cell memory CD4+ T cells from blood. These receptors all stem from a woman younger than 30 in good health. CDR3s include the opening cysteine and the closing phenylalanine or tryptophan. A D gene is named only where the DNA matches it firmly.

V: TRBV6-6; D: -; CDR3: CASSLSEKLFF
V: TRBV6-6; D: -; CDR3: CATEDRSMNTEAFF
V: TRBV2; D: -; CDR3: CASSLYQQQYF
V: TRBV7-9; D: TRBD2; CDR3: CASSPRERGLNEQFF
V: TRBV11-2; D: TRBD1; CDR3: CASSMGQGDQPQHF
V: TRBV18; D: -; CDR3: CASSPKGLQGNNQPQHF
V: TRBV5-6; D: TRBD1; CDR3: CASSLGQGIPYEQYF
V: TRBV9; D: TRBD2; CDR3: CASSATREGTDTQYF
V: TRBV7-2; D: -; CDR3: CASSRRWTAGYTF
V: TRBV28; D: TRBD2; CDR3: CASSSLPSGSWETQYF
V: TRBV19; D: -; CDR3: CATSPPGNTGELFF
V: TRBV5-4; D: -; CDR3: CASRRDRSGYNEQFF
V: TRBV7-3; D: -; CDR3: CASSSGAGNTEAFF
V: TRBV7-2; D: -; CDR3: CASSLDRELREKLFF
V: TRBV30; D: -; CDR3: CAWQTGTEAFF
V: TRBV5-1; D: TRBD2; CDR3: CASSSSGNQETQYF
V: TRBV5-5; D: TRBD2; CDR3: CASSWDYPSEQFF
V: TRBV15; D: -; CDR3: CATSRDGGGHNEQFF
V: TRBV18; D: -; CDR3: CASSPIPGVDYGYTF
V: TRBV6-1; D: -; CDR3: CASSEAGRGGGYTF
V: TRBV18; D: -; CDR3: CASSPSTGVDTEAFF
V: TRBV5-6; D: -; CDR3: CASSTPGVTEAFF
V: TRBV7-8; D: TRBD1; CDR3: CASSPRLGQGKTGELFF
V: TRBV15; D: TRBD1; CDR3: CATSTGTEWGNTIYF
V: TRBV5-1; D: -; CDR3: CASRIQGTSTDTQYF
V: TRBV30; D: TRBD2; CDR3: CAWSVRLAGPNEQFF